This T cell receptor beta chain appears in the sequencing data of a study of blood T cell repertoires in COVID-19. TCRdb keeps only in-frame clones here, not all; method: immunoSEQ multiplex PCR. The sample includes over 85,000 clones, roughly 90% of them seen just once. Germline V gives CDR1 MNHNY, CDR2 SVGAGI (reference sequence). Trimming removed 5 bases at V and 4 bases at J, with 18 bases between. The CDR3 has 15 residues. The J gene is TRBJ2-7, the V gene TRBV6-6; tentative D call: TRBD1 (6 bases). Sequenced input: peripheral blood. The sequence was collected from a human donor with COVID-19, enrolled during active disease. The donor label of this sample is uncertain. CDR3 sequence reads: CASSGQMSWGYEQYF. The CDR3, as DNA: TGTGCCAGCAGTGGACAGATGAGTTGGGGTTACGAGCAGTACTTC.